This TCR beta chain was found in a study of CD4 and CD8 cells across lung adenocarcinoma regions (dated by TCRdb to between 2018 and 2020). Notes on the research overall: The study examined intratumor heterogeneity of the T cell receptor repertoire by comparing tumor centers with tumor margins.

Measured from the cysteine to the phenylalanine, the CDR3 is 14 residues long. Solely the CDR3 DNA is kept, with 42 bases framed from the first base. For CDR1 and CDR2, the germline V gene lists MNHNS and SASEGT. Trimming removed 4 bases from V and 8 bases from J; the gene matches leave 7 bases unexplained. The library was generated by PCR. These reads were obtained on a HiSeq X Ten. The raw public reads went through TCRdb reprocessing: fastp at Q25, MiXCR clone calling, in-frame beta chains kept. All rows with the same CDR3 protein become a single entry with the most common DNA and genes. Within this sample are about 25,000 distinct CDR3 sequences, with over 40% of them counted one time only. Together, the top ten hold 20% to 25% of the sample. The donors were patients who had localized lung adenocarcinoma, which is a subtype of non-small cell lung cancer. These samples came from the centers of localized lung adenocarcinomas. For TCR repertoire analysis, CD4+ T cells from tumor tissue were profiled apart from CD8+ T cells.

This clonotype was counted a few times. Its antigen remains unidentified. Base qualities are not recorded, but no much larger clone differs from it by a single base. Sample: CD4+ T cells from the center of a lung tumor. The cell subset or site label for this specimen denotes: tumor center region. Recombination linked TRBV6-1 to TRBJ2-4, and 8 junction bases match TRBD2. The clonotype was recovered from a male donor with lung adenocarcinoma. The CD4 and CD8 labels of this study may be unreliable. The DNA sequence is TGTGCCAGCAGTGTGGTTGCAGCGGGAGACATTCAGTACTTC. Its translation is CASSVVAAGDIQYF.